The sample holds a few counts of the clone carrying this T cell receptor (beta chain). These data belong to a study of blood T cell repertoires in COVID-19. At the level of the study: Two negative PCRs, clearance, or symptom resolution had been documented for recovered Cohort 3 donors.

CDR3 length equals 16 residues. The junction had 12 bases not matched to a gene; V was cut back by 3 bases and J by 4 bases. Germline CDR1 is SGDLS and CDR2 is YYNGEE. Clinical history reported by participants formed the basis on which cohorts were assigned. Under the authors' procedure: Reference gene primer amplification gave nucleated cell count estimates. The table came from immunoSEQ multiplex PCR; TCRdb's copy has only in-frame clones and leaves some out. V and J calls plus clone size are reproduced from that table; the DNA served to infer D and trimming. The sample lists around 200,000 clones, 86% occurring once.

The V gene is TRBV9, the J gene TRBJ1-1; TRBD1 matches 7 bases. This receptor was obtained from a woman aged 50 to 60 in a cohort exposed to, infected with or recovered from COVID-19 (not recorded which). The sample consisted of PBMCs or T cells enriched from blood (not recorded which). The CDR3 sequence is CASSGDRVRSGTEAFF. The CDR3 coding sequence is TGTGCCAGCAGCGGCGACAGGGTTCGAAGTGGCACTGAAGCTTTCTTT. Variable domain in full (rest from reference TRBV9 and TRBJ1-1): DSGVTQTPKHLITATGQRVTLRCSPRSGDLSVYWYQQSLDQGLQFLIQYYNGEERAKGNILERFSAQQFPDLHSELNLSSLELGDSALYFCASSGDRVRSGTEAFFGQGTRLTVV.